This TCR beta chain comes out of a study of CD8 T cells in Susac syndrome. An amount of RNA that ranged from roughly 0.5 to 1 ug was reverse transcribed with random hexamers. Via MiXCR, TCRdb re-called the immunoSEQ multiplex PCR reads, giving one row per CDR3 protein. The data contain approximately 70,000 distinct CDR3 sequences, approximately 95% of them singletons. Germline lookup yields CDR1 SGDLS and CDR2 YYNGEE. The CDR3 length is 19 residues. Unmatched junction bases numbered 13, after V lost 1 base and J lost 5 bases. The study sequenced TCR beta in blood CD8+ and CD4+ T cells. V and J are TRBV9 and TRBJ2-4, with 12 positions matching TRBD2. The sequenced sample was CD8+ T cells from PBMCs. The source is a human donor in good health. The CDR3 region has the DNA TGTGCCAGCAGCGTAACTGAGCTCCGGACTAGCGGGGATGAAAACATTCAGTACTTC. It is translated as CASSVTELRTSGDENIQYF.